This T cell receptor (beta chain) originates from a study of blood T cells in healthy people across ages. General study results and limits: There were more naive CD4+ cells and higher diversity in long-lived donors than in aged donors. Estimated diversity across one million T cells was deemed an underestimate. The study lacked donor CMV status, which possibly confounded expanded clonotype changes.

Next came a second PCR, run for 7 to 11 cycles, which used a sample-barcoded 5' primer along with a J-beta primer mix. TCRdb itself ran the 5' RACE reads through MiXCR, one entry per CDR3 protein. The sample holds more than 1.4 million distinct CDR3 sequences, about 43% seen once. At least 7 million PBMCs were isolated per sample. In regard to this clonotype: Its target is unknown.

Losses at the gene ends were 7 bases for V and 13 bases for J; bases not matched to a gene: 16. This CDR3 is built from 14 residues. The germline gives CDR1 MNHEY, CDR2 SVGAGI. Specimen: blood. The chain links TRBV6-5 to TRBJ2-1; 7 bases match TRBD1. The sequence was obtained from a woman aged 18-29 years in good health. The CDR3 loop reads CASKWFGTEETQFF. The CDR3 DNA reads TGTGCCAGCAAATGGTTTGGGACAGAAGAGACCCAGTTCTTC.